The following is a TCR beta chain sequence with its context. CDR3 length: 14 amino acids. Per the germline V gene, CDR1 is LGHDT and CDR2 is YNNKEL (reference sequence). V shed 4 bases and J 4 bases; nucleotides not matched to a gene: 4. These data belong to a study of blood T cell repertoires in COVID-19. Looking at the study overall: PBMCs, B-cell-depleted T cells, or T cells were the source of the cDNA or gDNA that made up the material.

In the authors' workflow: Estimation of nucleated cell counts relied on the amplification of reference gene primers. The protocol was immunoSEQ multiplex PCR, while the TCRdb copy is restricted to in-frame clones and leaves out a portion. V and J calls and clone size are those listed in that table; D and trimming were worked out from the DNA. The sample holds under 70,000 clones, around nine tenths seen once. V gene TRBV3-1 (or the pseudogene TRBV3-2) combines with J gene TRBJ2-3; TRBD2 agrees at 8 bases. This clonotype was obtained from a young woman with acute or convalescent COVID-19. The sample consisted of peripheral blood. CDR3 DNA: TGTGCCAGCAGCCCTAGCGGGTTACCAGATACGCAGTATTTT. Translated: CASSPSGLPDTQYF.